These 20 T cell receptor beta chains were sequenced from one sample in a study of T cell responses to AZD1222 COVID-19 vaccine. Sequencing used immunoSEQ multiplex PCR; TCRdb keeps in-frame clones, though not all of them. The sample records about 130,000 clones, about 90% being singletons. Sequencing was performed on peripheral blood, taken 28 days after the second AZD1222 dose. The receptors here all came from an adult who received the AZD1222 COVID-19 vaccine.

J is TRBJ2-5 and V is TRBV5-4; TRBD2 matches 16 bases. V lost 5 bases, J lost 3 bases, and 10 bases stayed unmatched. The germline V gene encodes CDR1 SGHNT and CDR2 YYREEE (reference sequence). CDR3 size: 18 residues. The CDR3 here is CASSSPGLAGGLKETQYF. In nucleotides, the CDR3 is TGTGCCAGCAGTTCTCCGGGACTAGCGGGGGGGTTAAAAGAGACCCAGTACTTC.

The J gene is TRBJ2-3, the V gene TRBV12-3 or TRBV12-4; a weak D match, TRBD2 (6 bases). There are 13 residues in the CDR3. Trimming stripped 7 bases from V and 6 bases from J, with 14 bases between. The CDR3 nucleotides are TGTGCCAGCACCCCTGGCGGGGCGGATACGCAGTATTTT. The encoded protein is CASTPGGADTQYF.

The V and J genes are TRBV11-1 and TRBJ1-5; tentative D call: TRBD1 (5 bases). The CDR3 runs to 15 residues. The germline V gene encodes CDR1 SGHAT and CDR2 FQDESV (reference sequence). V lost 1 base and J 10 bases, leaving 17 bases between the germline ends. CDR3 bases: TGTGCCAGCAGCTTAGGCCCGGGGCCGAACAGCCCCCAGCATTTT. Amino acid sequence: CASSLGPGPNSPQHF.

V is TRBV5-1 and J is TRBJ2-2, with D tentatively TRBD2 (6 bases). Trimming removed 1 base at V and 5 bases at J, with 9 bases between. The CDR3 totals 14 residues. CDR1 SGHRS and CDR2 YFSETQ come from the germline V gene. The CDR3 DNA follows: TGCGCCAGCAGCTTGCTGGGACTTACCGGGGAGCTGTTTTTT. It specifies CASSLLGLTGELFF.

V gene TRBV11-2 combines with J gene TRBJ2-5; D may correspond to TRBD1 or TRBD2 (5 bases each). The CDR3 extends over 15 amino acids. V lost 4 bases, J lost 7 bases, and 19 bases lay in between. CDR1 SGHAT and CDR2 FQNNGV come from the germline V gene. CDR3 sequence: CASSSGTTSVRTQYF. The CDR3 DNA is TGTGCCAGCAGCTCCGGGACCACTTCCGTTCGGACCCAGTACTTC.

CDR3 loop: CASSSRVAGAVEQFF. The CDR3 DNA sequence: TGTGCCAGCAGCTCCCGAGTTGCGGGGGCGGTTGAGCAGTTCTTC. The rearrangement links TRBV7-2 to TRBJ2-1; the D gene is possibly TRBD2 (7 bases). The V gene's germline CDR1 is SGHTA and CDR2 FQGNSA. This CDR3 contains 15 residues. The ends were cut back, 4 bases at V and 9 bases at J, with 19 bases in the middle.

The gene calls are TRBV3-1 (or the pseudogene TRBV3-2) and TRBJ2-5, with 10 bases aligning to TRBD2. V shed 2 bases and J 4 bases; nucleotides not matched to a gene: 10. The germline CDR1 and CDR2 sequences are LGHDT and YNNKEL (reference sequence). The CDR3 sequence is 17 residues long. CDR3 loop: CASSQSSSGSVGETQYF. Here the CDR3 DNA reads TGTGCCAGCAGCCAAAGTTCTAGCGGGAGTGTGGGAGAGACCCAGTACTTC.

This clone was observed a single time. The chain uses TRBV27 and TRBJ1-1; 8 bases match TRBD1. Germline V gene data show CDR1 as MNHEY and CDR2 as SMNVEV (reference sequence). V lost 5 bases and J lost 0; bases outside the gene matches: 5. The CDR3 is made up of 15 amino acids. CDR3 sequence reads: CASSRRTGLNTEAFF. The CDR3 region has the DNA TGTGCCAGCAGTCGCCGGACAGGGTTGAACACTGAAGCTTTCTTT.

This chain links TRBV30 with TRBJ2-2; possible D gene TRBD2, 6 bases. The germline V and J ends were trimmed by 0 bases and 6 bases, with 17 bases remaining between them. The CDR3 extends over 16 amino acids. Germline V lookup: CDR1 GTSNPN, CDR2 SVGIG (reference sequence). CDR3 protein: CAWSVRRGSPSGELFF. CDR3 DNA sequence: TGTGCCTGGAGTGTACGGAGGGGTAGCCCGTCCGGGGAGCTGTTTTTT.

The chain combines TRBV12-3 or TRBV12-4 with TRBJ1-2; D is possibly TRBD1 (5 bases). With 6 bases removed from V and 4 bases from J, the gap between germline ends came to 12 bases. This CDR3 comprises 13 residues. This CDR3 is CASSLQVAYGYTF. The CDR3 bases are TGTGCCAGCAGCCTACAGGTAGCCTATGGCTACACCTTC.

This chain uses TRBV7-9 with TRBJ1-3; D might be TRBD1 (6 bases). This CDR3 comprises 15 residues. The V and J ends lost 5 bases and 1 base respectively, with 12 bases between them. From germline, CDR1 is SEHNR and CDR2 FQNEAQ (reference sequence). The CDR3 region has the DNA TGTGCCAGCAGCCCGAGGGGGGATTCTGGAAACACCATATATTTT. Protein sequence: CASSPRGDSGNTIYF.

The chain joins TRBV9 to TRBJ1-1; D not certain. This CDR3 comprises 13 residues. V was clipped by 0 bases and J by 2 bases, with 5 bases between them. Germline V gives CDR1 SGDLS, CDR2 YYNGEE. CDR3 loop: CASSVALNTEAFF. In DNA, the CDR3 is TGTGCCAGCAGCGTAGCGCTAAACACTGAAGCTTTCTTT.

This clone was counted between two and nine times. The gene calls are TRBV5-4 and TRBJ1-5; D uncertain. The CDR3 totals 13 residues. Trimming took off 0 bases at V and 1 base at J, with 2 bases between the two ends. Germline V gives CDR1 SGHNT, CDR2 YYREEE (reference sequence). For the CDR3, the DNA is TGTGCCAGCAGCTTGGACAGCAATCAGCCCCAGCATTTT. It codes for CASSLDSNQPQHF.

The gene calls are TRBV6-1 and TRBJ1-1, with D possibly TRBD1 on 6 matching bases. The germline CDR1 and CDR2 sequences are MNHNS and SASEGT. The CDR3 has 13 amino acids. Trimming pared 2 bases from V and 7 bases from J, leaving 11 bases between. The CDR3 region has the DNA TGTGCCAGCAGTGAAACTGTCAGGGGTGAAGCTTTCTTT. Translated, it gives CASSETVRGEAFF.

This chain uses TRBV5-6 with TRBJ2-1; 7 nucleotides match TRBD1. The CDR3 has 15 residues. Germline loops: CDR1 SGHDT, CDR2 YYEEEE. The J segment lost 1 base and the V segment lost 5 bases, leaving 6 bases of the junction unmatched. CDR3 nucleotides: TGTGCCAGCAGGAACACAGGGGAGTCCTACAATGAGCAGTTCTTC. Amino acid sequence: CASRNTGESYNEQFF.

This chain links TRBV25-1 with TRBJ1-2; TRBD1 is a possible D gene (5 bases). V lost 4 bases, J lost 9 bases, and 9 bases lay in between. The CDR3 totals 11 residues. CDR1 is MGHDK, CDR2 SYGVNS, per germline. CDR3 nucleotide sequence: TGTGCCAGCAGTGCATCGGGGCGCTACACCTTC. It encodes CASSASGRYTF.

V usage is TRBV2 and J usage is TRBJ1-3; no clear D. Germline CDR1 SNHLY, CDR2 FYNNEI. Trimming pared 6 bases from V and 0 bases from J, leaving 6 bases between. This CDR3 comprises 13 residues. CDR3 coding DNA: TGTGCCAGCAGGCGAAGCTCTGGAAACACCATATATTTT. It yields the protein CASRRSSGNTIYF.

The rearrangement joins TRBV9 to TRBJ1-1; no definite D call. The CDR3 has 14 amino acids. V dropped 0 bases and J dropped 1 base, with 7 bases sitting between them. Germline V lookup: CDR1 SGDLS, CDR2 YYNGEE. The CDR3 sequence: CASSVGIPNTEAFF. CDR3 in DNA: TGTGCCAGCAGCGTAGGAATACCGAACACTGAAGCTTTCTTT.

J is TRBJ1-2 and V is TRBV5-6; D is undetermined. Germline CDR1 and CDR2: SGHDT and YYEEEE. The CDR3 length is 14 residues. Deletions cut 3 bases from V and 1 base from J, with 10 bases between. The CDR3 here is CASSSTGSNYGYTF. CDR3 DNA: TGTGCCAGCAGCTCGACGGGCAGTAACTATGGCTACACCTTC. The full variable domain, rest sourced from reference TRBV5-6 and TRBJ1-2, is DAGVTQSPTHLIKTRGQQVTLRCSPKSGHDTVSWYQQALGQGPQFIFQYYEEEERQRGNFPDRFSGHQFPNYSSELNVNALLLGDSALYLCASSSTGSNYGYTFGSGTRLTVV.

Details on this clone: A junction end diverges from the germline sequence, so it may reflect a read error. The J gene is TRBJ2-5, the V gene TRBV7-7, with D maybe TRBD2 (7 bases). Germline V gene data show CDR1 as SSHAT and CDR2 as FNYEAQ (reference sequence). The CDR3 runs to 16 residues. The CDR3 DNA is TGTGCTAGCAGCTTAGGGGGAGCGGGAAGCCAAGAGACCCAGTACTTC. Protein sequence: CASSLGGAGSQETQYF.